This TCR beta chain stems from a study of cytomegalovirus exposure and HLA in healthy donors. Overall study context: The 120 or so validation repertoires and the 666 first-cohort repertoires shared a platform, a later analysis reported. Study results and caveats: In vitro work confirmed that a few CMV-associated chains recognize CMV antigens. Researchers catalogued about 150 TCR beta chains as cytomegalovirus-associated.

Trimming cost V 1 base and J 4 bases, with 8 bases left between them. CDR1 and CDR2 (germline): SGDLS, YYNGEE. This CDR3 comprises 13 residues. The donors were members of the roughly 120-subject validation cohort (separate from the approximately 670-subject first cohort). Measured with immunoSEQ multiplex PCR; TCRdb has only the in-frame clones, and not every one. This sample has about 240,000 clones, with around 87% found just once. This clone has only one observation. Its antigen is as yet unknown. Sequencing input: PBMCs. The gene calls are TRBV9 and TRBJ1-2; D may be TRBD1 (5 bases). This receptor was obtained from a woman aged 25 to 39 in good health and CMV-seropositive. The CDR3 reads CASSVQGSYGYTF. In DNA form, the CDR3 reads TGTGCCAGCAGCGTACAGGGTAGCTATGGCTACACCTTC.